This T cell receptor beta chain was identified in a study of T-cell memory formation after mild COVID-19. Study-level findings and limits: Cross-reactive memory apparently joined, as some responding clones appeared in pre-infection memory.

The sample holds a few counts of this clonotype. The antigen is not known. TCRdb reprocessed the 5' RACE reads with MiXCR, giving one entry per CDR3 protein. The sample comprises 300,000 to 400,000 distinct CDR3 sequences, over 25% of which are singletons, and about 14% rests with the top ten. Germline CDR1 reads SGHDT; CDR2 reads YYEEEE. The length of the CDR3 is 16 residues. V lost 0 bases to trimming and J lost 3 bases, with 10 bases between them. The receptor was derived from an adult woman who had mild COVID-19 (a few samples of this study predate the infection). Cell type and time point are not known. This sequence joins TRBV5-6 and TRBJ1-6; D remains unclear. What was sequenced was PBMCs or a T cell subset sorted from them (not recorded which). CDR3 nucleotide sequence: TGTGCCAGCAGCTTGGAGGGAACTCTCTATAATTCACCCCTCCACTTT. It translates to CASSLEGTLYNSPLHF.